The rows below give T cell receptor beta chains drawn from one sample of a study of OX40 agonist ivuxolimab in advanced cancers. Method: immunoSEQ multiplex PCR; TCRdb's copy keeps in-frame clones and lacks some. The sample contains tens of thousands of clones, over 70% of which appear only once. Sequenced material: CD4+ or CD8+ T cells sorted from blood, taken in a trial of the OX40 agonist ivuxolimab. The origin of the receptors is an adult with an advanced solid tumor such as melanoma, head and neck, liver or kidney cancer. CDR3s include the opening cysteine and the closing phenylalanine or tryptophan.

>TRBV7-8|TRBJ2-2
CASSLGTSYTGELFF
>TRBV28|TRBJ1-4
CASSDSGTRLNEKLFF
>TRBV13|-
CASSLGTSGSYEQYF
>TRBV6-5|TRBJ2-2
CASSFSRDPGELFF
>TRBV4-2|TRBJ1-1
CASSQYGDNTEAFF
>TRBV2|TRBJ1-4
CASEVGVGEKLFF
>TRBV27|TRBJ2-1
CASRGGYNEQFF
>TRBV6-1|TRBJ1-2
CASSNTGKPGYTF
>TRBV19|TRBJ2-7
CASSIKEGTQSSYEQYF
>TRBV28|TRBJ2-5
CASSLSGIETQYF
>TRBV28|TRBJ2-5
CASSLGGTQYF
>TRBV6-1|TRBJ2-1
CASTATVPDEQFF
>TRBV11-3|TRBJ1-1
CASSEGDPARAFF
>TRBV4-1|TRBJ1-4
CASSQDWPSAGEKLFF
>TRBV7-9|TRBJ1-2
CASSLDGGAVLDGYTF
>TRBV5-1|TRBJ1-1
CASRNWGSDTEAFF
>TRBV28|TRBJ1-2
CASSFLSRGQASSNYGYTF
>TRBV4-2|TRBJ2-5
CASSQGEQGNQETQYF
>TRBV29-1|TRBJ1-1
CSVDSGLNTEAFF
>TRBV5-6|TRBJ2-3
CASSLGLNPPQYF
>TRBV27|TRBJ2-1
CASSLSQRIEQFF
>TRBV7-8|TRBJ1-3
CASSHPVGHSGNTIYF
>TRBV4-2|TRBJ2-7
CASSPSSYEQYF